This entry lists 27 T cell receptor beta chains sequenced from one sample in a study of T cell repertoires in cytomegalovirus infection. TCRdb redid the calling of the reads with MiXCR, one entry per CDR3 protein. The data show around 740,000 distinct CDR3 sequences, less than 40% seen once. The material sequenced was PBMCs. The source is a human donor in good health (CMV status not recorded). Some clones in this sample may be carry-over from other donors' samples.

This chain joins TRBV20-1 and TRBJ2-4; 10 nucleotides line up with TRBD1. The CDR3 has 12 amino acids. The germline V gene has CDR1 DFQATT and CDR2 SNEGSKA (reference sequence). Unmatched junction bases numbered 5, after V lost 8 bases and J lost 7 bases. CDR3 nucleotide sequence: TGCAGTATGAGACAGGGGGCGAACATTCAGTACTTC. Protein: CSMRQGANIQYF.

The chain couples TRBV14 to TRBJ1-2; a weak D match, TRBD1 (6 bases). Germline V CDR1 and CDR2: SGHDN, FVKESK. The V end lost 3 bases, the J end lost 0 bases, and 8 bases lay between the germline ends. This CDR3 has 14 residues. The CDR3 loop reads CASSQGTTNYGYTF. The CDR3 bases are TGTGCCAGCAGCCAGGGGACAACTAACTATGGCTACACCTTC.

CDR3 region: CASLGWDTGLAETWELFF. CDR3 bases: TGTGCCAGCCTAGGTTGGGACACGGGACTAGCGGAGACCTGGGAGCTGTTTTTT. This chain uses TRBV2 with TRBJ2-2, with TRBD2 identical over 11 bases. The CDR3 consists of 18 residues. Unmatched junction bases numbered 20, after V lost 8 bases and J lost 9 bases. The germline gives CDR1 SNHLY, CDR2 FYNNEI.

CDR3 coding DNA: TGCAGCGTTGTGGGACAGGGACCTGGAAACACCATATATTTT. Translated: CSVVGQGPGNTIYF. This sequence joins TRBV29-1 and TRBJ1-3, with 9 bases that match TRBD1. Unmatched junction bases numbered 3, after V lost 4 bases and J lost 2 bases. Germline V gene data show CDR1 as SQVTM and CDR2 as ANQGSEA. The CDR3 consists of 14 residues.

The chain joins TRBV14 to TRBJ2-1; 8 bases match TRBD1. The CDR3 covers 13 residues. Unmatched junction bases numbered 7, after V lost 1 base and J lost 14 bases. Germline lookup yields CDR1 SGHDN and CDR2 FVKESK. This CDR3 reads CASSQAWTGTEFF. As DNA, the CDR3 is TGTGCCAGCAGCCAAGCCTGGACAGGGACGGAGTTCTTC.

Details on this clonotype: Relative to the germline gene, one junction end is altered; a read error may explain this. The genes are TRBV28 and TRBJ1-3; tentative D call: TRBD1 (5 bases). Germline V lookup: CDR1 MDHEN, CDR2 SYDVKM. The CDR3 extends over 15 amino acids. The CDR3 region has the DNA TGTGCCAAAACACTCCGCGGGGGGTATGGAAAGACCATATATTTT. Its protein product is CAKTLRGGYGKTIYF.

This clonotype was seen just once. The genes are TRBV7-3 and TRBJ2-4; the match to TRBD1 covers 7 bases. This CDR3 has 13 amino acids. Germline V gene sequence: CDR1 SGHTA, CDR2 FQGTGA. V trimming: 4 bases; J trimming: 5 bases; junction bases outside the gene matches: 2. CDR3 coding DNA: TGTGCCAGCAGCTCCACAGGGGAAAACATTCAGTACTTC. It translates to CASSSTGENIQYF. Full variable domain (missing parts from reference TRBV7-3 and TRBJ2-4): GAGVSQTPSNKVTEKGKYVELRCDPISGHTALYWYRQSLGQGPEFLIYFQGTGAADDSGLPNDRFFAVRPEGSVSTLKIQRTERGDSAVYLCASSSTGENIQYFGAGTRLSVL.

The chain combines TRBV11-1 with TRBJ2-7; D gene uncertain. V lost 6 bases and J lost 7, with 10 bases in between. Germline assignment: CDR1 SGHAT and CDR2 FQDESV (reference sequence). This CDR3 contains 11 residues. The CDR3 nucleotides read TGTGCCAGCAGAGTAGGGAATGAGCAGTACTTC. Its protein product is CASRVGNEQYF.

CDR3 in amino acids: CASSTSTGDNGYTF. In DNA form, the CDR3 reads TGCGCCAGCAGCACCTCGACAGGGGACAATGGCTACACCTTC. The J gene is TRBJ1-2, the V gene TRBV5-1; 8 bases are shared with TRBD1. This CDR3 has 14 amino acids. V lost 4 bases, J lost 6 bases, and 8 bases stayed unmatched. Germline loops: CDR1 SGHRS, CDR2 YFSETQ.

CDR3 DNA: TGTGCCAGCAGAGTCACAGGGAAAGAGACCCAGTACTTC. It is translated as CASRVTGKETQYF. The chain uses TRBV12-3 or TRBV12-4 and TRBJ2-5, with D perhaps TRBD1 (6 bases). The CDR3 consists of 13 residues. Trimming took 6 bases from V and 3 from J, leaving 11 bases between them.

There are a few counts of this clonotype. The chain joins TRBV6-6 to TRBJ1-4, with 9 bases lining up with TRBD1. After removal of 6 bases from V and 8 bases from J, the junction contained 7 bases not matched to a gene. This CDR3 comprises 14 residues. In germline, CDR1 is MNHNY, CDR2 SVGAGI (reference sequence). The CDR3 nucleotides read TGTGCCAGCAGACTACAGGGGGCTGGGGAAAAACTGTTTTTT. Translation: CASRLQGAGEKLFF.

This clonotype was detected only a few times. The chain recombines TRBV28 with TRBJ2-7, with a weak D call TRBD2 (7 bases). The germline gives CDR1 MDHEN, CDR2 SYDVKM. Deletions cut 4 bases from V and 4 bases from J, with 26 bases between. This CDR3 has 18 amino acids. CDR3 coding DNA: TGTGCCAGCAGTTCCCGCAGGAGCGGAAAACAGGGAGGGTACGAGCAGTACTTC. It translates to CASSSRRSGKQGGYEQYF. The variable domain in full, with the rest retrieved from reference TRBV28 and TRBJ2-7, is DVKVTQSSRYLVKRTGEKVFLECVQDMDHENMFWYRQDPGLGLRLIYFSYDVKMKEKGDIPEGYSVSREKKERFSLILESASTNQTSMYLCASSSRRSGKQGGYEQYFGPGTRLTVT.

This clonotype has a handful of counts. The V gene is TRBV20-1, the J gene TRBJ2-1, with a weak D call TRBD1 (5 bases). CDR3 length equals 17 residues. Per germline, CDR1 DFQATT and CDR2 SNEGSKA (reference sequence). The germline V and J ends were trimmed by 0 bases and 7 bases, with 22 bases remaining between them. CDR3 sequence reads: CSAREWGSSRETNEQFF. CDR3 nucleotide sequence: TGCAGTGCTAGAGAGTGGGGCAGTTCAAGAGAAACGAATGAGCAGTTCTTC.

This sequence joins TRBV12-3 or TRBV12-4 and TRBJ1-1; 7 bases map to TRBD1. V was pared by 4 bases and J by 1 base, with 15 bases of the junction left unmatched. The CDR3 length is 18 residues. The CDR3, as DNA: TGTGCCAGCAGTTCGCGGAGAACCTGGGACAGTGCGAACACTGAAGCTTTCTTT. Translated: CASSSRRTWDSANTEAFF.

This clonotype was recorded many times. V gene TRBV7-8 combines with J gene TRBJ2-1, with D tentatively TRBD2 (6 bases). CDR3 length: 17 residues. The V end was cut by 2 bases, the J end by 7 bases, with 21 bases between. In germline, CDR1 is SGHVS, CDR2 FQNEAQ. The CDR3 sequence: CASSLWRAGLRKNEQFF. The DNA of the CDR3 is TGTGCCAGCAGCTTATGGCGGGCGGGACTTAGGAAGAATGAGCAGTTCTTC.

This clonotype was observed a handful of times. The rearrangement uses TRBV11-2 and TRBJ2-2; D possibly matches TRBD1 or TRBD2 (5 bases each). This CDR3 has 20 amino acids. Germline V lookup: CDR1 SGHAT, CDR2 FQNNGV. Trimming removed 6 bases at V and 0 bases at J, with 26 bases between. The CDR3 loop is CASSPLPRDVYAPNTGELFF. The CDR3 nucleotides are TGTGCCAGCAGTCCTCTACCCCGGGACGTGTACGCCCCGAACACCGGGGAGCTGTTTTTT.

CDR3 nucleotide sequence: TGCGCCAGCAGCGACGACAGCAACTATGGCTACACCTTC. This gives the protein CASSDDSNYGYTF. This sequence joins TRBV5-1 and TRBJ1-2, with D possibly matching TRBD1 (5 bases). The length of the CDR3 is 13 residues. Deletions cut 4 bases from V and 2 bases from J, with 9 bases between. Germline values: CDR1 SGHRS, CDR2 YFSETQ.

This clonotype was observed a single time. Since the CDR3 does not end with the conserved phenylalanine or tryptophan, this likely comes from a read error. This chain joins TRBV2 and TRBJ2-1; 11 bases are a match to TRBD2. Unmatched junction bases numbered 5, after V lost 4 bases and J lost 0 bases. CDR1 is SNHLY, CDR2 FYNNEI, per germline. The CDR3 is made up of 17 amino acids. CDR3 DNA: TGTGCCAGCAGTGGGGGACTAGCGGAAAGCTCCTACAATGAGCAGTTCTTA. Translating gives CASSGGLAESSYNEQFL.

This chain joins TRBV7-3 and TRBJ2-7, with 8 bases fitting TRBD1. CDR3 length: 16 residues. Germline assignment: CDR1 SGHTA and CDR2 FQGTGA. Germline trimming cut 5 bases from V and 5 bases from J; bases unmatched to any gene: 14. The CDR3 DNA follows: TGTGCCAGCAGCCGTGACGGACAGGGCCGGGTCGACGAGCAGTACTTC. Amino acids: CASSRDGQGRVDEQYF.

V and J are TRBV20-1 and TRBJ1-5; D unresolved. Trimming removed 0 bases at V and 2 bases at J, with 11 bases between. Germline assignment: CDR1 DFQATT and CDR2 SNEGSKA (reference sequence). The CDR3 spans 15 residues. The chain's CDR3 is CSARDLGLGNQPQHF. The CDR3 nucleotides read TGCAGTGCTAGAGATCTGGGCCTCGGCAATCAGCCCCAGCATTTT.

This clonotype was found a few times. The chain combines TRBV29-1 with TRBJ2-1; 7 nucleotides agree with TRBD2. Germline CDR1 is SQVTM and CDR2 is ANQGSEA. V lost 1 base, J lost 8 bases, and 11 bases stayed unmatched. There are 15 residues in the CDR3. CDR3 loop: CSVEVPGRSTDEQFF. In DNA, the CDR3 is TGCAGCGTTGAAGTTCCCGGGAGGAGTACTGATGAGCAGTTCTTC.

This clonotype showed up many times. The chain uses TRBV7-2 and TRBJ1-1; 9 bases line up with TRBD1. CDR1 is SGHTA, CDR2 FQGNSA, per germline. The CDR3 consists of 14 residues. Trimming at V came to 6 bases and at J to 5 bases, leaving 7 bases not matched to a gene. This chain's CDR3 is CASRLTGGPTEAFF. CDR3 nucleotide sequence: TGTGCCAGCAGACTGACAGGGGGTCCTACTGAAGCTTTCTTT.

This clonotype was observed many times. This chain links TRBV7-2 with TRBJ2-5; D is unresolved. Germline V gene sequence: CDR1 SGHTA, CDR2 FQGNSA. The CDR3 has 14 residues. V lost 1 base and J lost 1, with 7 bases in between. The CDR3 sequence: CASSLGGGQETQYF. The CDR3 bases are TGTGCCAGCAGCTTAGGTGGCGGCCAAGAGACCCAGTACTTC.

The CDR3 is CASSLEEGGNSNQPQHF. CDR3 DNA: TGTGCCAGCAGCTTAGAAGAAGGCGGCAATAGCAATCAGCCCCAGCATTTT. This chain connects TRBV7-8 to TRBJ1-5; D gene uncertain. Germline CDR1 reads SGHVS; CDR2 reads FQNEAQ. CDR3 length equals 17 residues. V dropped 1 base and J dropped 0 bases, with 13 bases sitting between them. The full variable domain, its missing parts supplied by reference TRBV7-8 and TRBJ1-5, is GAGVSQSPRYKVAKRGQDVALRCDPISGHVSLFWYQQALGQGPEFLTYFQNEAQLDKSGLPSDRFFAERPEGSVSTLKIQRTQQEDSAVYLCASSLEEGGNSNQPQHFGDGTRLSIL.

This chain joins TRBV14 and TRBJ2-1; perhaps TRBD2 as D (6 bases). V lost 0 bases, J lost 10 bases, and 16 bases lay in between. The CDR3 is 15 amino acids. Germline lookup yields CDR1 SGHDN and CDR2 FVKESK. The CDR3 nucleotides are TGTGCCAGCAGCCAAGATACAGCCGTGGGGGGAGAGCAGTTCTTC. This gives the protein CASSQDTAVGGEQFF. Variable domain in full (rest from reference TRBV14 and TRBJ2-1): EAGVTQFPSHSVIEKGQTVTLRCDPISGHDNLYWYRRVMGKEIKFLLHFVKESKQDESGMPNNRFLAERTGGTYSTLKVQPAELEDSGVYFCASSQDTAVGGEQFFGPGTRLTVL.

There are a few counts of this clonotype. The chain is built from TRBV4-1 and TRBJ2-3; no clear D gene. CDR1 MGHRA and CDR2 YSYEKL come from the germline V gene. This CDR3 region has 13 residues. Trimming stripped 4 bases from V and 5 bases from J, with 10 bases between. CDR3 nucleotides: TGCGCCAGCAGCCCCTGGGTGGGAGATACGCAGTATTTT. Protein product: CASSPWVGDTQYF.

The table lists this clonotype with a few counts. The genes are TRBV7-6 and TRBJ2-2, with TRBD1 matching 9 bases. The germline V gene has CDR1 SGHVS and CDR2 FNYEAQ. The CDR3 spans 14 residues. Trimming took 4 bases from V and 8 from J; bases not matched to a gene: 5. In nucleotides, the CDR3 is TGTGCCAGCAGCTCGGGACAGGGTCGTGGGGAGCTGTTTTTT. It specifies CASSSGQGRGELFF. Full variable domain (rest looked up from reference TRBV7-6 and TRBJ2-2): GAGVSQSPRYKVTKRGQDVALRCDPISGHVSLYWYRQALGQGPEFLTYFNYEAQQDKSGLPNDRFSAERPEGSISTLTIQRTEQRDSAMYRCASSSGQGRGELFFGEGSRLTVL.